This T cell receptor (beta chain) was sequenced during a study of blood T cell repertoires in COVID-19. Study information: Collection of acute and convalescent COVID-19 samples took place in the United States, Italy and Spain. Sample material is recorded as cDNA or gDNA derived from T cells, B-cell-depleted T cells, or PBMCs.

From germline, CDR1 is SGHTS and CDR2 YDEGEE. This CDR3 spans 12 amino acids. J was trimmed by 6 bases and V by 3 bases; bases with no gene match: 2. How the authors handled the data: Estimated nucleated cell counts came from reference gene primer amplification. Libraries were prepared by immunoSEQ multiplex PCR; TCRdb keeps only in-frame clonotypes and omits some of them. From that table come the V and J calls and clone size; the DNA was used to work out D and trimming. The sample lists more than 300,000 clones, just under 90% occurring once. Recruited during active infection, patients (from Seattle) were subsequently followed longitudinally.

This receptor was taken from a woman aged 25-40 years with COVID-19, enrolled during active disease. Sequencing was carried out using peripheral blood. The rearrangement links TRBV5-8 to TRBJ2-7, with 8 bases aligning to TRBD1. CDR3 sequence reads: CASSWTGREQYF. CDR3 sequence (DNA): TGTGCCAGCAGCTGGACAGGGCGCGAGCAGTACTTC.